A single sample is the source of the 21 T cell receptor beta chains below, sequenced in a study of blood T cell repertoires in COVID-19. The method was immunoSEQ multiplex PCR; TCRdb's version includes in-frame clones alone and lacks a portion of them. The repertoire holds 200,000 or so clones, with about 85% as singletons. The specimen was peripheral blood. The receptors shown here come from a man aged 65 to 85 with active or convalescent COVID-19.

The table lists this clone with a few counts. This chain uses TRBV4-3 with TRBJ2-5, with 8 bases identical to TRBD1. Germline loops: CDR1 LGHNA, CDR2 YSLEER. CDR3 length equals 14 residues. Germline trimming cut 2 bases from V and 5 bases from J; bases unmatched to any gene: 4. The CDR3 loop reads CASSQQGARETQYF. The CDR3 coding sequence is TGCGCCAGCAGCCAACAGGGGGCACGTGAGACCCAGTACTTC.

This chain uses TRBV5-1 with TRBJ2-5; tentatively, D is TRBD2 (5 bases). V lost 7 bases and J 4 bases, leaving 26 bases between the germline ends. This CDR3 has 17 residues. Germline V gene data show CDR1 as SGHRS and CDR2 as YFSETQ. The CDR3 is CASPRLMRVGPGETQYF. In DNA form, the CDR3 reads TGCGCCAGCCCCCGCCTGATGAGGGTAGGGCCCGGAGAGACCCAGTACTTC.

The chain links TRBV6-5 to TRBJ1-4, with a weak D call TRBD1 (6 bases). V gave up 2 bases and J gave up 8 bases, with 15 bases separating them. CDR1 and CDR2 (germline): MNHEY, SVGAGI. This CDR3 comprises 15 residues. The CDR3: CASSYEQGTGEKLFF. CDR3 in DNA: TGTGCCAGCAGTTACGAACAGGGTACGGGGGAAAAACTGTTTTTT.

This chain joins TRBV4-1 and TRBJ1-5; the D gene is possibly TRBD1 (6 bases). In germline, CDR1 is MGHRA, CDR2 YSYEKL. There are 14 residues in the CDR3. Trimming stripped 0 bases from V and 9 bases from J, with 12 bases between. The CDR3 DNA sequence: TGCGCCAGCAGCCAAGACAGGGGCCCATGGCCCCAGCATTTT. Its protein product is CASSQDRGPWPQHF.

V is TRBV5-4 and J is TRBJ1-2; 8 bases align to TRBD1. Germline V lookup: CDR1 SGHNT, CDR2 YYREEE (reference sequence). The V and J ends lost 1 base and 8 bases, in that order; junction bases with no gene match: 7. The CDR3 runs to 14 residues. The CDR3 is CASSLPAGGEGYTF. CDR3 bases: TGTGCCAGCAGCTTGCCGGCAGGGGGCGAAGGCTACACCTTC.

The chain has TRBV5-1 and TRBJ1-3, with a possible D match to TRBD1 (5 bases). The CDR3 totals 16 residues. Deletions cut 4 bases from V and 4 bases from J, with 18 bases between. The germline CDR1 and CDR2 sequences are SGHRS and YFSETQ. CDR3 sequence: CASSPSSGGSGNTIYF. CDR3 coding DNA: TGCGCCAGCAGCCCCTCAAGTGGGGGGTCCGGAAACACCATATATTTT.

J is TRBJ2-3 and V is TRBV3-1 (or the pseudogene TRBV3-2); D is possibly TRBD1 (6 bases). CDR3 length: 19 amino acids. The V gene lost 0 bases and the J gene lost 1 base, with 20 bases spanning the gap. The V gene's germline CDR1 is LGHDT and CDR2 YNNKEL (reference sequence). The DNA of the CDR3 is TGTGCCAGCAGCCAAGATTACAGGGAAGAGCATGGGGGCACAGATACGCAGTATTTT. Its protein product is CASSQDYREEHGGTDTQYF.

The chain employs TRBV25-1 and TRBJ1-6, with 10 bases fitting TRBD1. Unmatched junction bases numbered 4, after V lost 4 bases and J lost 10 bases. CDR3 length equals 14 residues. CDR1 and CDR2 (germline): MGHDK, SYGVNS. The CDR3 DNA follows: TGTGCCAGCAGTGGGACAGGGGGTGGATCACCCCTCCACTTT. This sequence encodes CASSGTGGGSPLHF.

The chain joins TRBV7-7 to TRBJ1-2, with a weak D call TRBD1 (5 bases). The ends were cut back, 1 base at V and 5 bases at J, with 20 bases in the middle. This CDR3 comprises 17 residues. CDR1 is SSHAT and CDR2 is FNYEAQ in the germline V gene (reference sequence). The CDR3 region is CASSLGTRVLKLYGYTF. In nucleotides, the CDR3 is TGTGCCAGCAGCTTAGGGACACGTGTTCTCAAACTTTATGGCTACACCTTC.

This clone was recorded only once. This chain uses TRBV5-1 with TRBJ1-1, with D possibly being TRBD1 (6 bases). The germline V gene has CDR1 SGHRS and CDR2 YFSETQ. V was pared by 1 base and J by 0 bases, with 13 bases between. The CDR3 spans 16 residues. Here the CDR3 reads CASSLRQGRLNTEAFF. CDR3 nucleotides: TGCGCCAGCAGCTTGCGTCAGGGGCGATTGAACACTGAAGCTTTCTTT.

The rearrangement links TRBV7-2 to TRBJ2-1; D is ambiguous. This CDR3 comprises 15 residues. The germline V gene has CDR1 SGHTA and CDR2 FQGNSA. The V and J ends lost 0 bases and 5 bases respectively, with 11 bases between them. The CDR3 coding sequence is TGTGCCAGCAGCTTAGCGTTCCGGTCACACAATGAGCAGTTCTTC. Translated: CASSLAFRSHNEQFF.

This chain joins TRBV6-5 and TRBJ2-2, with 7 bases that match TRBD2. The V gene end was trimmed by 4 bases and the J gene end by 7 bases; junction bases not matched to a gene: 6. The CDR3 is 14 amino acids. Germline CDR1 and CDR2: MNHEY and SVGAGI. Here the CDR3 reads CASSWGGRGGELFF. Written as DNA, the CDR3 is TGTGCCAGCAGTTGGGGAGGGCGAGGCGGGGAGCTGTTTTTT.

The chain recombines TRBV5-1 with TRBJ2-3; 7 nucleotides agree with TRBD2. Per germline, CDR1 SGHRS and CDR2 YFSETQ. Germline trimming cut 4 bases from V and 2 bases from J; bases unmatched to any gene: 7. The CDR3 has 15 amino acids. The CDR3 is CASSLASGNTDTQYF. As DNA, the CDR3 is TGCGCCAGCAGCCTAGCTAGCGGCAACACAGATACGCAGTATTTT.

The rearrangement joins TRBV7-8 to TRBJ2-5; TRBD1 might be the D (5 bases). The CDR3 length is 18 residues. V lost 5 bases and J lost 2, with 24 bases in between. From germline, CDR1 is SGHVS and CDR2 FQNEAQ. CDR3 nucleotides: TGTGCCAGCAGCCTCCTAGGAAGCCAGGGTTGGGATCAAGAGACCCAGTACTTC. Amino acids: CASSLLGSQGWDQETQYF.

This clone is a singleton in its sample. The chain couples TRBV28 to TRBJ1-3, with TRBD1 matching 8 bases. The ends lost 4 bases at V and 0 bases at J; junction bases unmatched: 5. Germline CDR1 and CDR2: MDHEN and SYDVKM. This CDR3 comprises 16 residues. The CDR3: CASSSGQAFSGNTIYF. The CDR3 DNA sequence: TGTGCCAGCAGTTCGGGACAGGCTTTCTCTGGAAACACCATATATTTT.

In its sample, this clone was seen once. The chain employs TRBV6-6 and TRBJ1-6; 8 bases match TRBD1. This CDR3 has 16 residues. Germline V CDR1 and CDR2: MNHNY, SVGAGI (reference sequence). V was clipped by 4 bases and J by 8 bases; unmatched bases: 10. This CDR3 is CASSSSTGGLHSPLHF. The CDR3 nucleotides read TGTGCCAGCAGTTCGTCAACAGGGGGTTTACATTCACCCCTCCACTTT.

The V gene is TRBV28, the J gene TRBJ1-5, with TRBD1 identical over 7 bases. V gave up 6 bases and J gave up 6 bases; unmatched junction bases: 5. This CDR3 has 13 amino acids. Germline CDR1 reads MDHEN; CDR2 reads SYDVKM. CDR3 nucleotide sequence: TGTGCCAGCAGCACAGGGGTTATTCAGCCCCAGCATTTT. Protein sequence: CASSTGVIQPQHF.

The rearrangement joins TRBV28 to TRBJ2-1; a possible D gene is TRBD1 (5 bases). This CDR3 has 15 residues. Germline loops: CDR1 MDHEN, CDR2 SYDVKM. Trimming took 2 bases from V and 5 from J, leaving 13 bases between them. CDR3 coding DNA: TGTGCCAGCAGTTTAGGGGCGCGACCCCACAATGAGCAGTTCTTC. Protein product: CASSLGARPHNEQFF. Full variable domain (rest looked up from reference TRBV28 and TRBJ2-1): DVKVTQSSRYLVKRTGEKVFLECVQDMDHENMFWYRQDPGLGLRLIYFSYDVKMKEKGDIPEGYSVSREKKERFSLILESASTNQTSMYLCASSLGARPHNEQFFGPGTRLTVL.

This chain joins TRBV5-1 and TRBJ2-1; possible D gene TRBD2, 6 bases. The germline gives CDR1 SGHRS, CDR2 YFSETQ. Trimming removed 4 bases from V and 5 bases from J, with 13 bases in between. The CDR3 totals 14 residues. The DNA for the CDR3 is TGCGCCAGCAGCGCGGGACTTCCCAACAATGAGCAGTTCTTC. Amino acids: CASSAGLPNNEQFF.

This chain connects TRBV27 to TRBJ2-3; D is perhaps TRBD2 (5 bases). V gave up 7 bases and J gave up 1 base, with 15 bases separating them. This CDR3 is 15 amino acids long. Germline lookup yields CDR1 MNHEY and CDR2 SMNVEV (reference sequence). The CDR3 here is CASTGVLAGTDTQYF. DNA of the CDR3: TGTGCCAGCACCGGGGTTCTAGCAGGCACAGATACGCAGTATTTT.

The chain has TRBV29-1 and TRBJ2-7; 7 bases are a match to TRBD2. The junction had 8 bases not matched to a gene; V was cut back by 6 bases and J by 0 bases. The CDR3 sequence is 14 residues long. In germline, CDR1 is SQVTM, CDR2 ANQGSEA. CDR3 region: CSVIRAGASYEQYF. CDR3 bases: TGCAGCGTAATACGGGCGGGAGCCTCCTACGAGCAGTACTTC.